This T cell receptor (beta chain) was sequenced in a study of shared clonotypes between healthy human individuals. Per the germline V gene, CDR1 is SGHDT and CDR2 is YYEEEE. Trimming shortened V by 3 bases and J by 2 bases, and 18 bases separated the two germline ends. The CDR3 has 16 amino acids. This clone was detected only once. The antigen is undetermined. Study-wide findings and caveats: Memory subsets generally showed lower estimated richness than naive subsets.

This table comes from immunoSEQ multiplex PCR, and its TCRdb copy is limited to in-frame clones, with some not included. The sample holds approximately 2,000,000 clones, less than 95% seen once. The TCR originated in a man between 18 and 29 years old in good health. Some clones in this sample may be carry-over from other donors' samples. V is TRBV5-6 and J is TRBJ2-7; D may be TRBD1 (7 bases). The material sequenced was naive CD4+ T cells from PBMCs. Subset defined: CD45RA+ positively selected. The DNA of the CDR3 is TGTGCCAGCAGCTACCTGAGGGGGCGGGATCCCTACGAGCAGTACTTC. Encoded protein: CASSYLRGRDPYEQYF.